The subject of this entry is one T cell receptor beta chain. Its antigen is not identified. The source of the sample is a study of cytomegalovirus exposure and HLA in healthy donors. Study at large: A data release that came early held tens of millions of unique TCRs from HLA-typed donors.

Notes on the study in general: Rare TCR sequences dominated, though some public TCRs recurred in many donors. In a later analysis, compared with equally common non-associated chains, HLA-associated beta chains were more expanded. Within a later analysis, the majority of CMV-associated TCR beta chains appeared HLA-restricted.

The V end was cut by 11 bases, the J end by 2 bases, with 22 bases between. CDR3 size: 16 residues. The V gene's germline CDR1 is SEHNR and CDR2 FQNEAQ (reference sequence). PCR involved 60 Vbeta and 13 Jbeta primers. Measured with immunoSEQ multiplex PCR; TCRdb has only the in-frame clones, and not every one. The sample has 120,000 to 150,000 clones, approximately 79% seen once; the top ten hold 6.5% to 7%. The chain has TRBV7-9 and TRBJ2-4, with D perhaps matching TRBD1 (5 bases). Sequencing used PBMCs. This sequence was found in a woman in her 40s in good health and CMV-seropositive. The CDR3 coding sequence is TGTGCCGTGATACCCAGGCAGGGATTTACCAAAAACATTCAGTACTTC. Its translation is CAVIPRQGFTKNIQYF.